This T cell receptor beta chain comes out of a study of identical twins. Study-wide findings and caveats: Abundant beta clonotypes from cord blood bore fewer insertions; memory repertoires lacked this pattern.

Concerning this clonotype: The antigen is not known.

MiXCR, run by TCRdb on the 5' RACE reads, gives a single entry per CDR3 protein. The sample includes about 430,000 distinct CDR3 sequences, around 18% seen only once; the top ten take 10% to 15%. Material for sequencing was naive T cells sorted from blood. This receptor was taken from a man in his forties or fifties in good health.

CDR3 bases: TGCGCCAGCAGTCCCGACAGGGGATTTAGCACAGATACGCAGTATTTT. Translation: CASSPDRGFSTDTQYF. This chain uses TRBV10-2 with TRBJ2-3; TRBD1 matches at 8 bases. With V trimmed by 5 bases and J by 0 bases, 7 bases remained unmatched. The CDR3 contains 16 residues. Germline V gene data show CDR1 as WSHSY and CDR2 as SAAADI.